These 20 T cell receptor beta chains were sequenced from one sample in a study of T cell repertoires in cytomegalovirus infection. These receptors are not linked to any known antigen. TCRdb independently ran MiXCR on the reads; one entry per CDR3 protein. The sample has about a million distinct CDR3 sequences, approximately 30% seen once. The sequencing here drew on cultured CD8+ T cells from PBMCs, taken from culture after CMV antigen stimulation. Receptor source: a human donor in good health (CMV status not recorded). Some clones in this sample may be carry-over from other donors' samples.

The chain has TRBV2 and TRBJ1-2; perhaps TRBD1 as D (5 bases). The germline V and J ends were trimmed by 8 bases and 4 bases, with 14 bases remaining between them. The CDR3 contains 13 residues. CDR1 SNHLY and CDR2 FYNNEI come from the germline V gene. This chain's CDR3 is CASGVDRTYGYTF. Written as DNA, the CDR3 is TGTGCCAGCGGTGTCGACAGAACCTATGGCTACACCTTC.

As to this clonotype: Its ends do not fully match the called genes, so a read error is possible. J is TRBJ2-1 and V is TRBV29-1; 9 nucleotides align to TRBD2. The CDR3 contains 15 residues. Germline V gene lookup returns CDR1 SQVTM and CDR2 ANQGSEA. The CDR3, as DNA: TGCAACGTTGAAGATGGCCTAGCGGGGATCCATGAGCAGTTCTTC. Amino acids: CNVEDGLAGIHEQFF.

CDR3 residues: CASSAPVREGGATGELFF. The CDR3 bases are TGTGCCAGCAGTGCACCCGTCAGGGAGGGGGGAGCTACCGGGGAGCTGTTTTTT. The gene calls are TRBV2 and TRBJ2-2; D perhaps matches TRBD2 (7 bases). The V gene's germline CDR1 is SNHLY and CDR2 FYNNEI. The CDR3 covers 18 residues. V dropped 4 bases and J dropped 5 bases, with 23 bases sitting between them.

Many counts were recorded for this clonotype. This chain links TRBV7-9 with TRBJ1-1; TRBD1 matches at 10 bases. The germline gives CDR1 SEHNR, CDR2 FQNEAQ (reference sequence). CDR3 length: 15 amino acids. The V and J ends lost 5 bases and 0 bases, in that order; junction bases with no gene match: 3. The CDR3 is CASSAGQGMNTEAFF. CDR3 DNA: TGTGCCAGCAGCGCGGGACAGGGGATGAACACTGAAGCTTTCTTT.

The CDR3 DNA sequence: TGTGCCAGCAGTGCCCGGGACAGGGTGAATCAGCCCCAGCATTTT. This encodes CASSARDRVNQPQHF. The J gene is TRBJ1-5, the V gene TRBV6-1; 9 bases align to TRBD1. V lost 4 bases and J lost 4; bases outside the gene matches: 5. Germline loops: CDR1 MNHNS, CDR2 SASEGT. The CDR3 is made up of 15 amino acids.

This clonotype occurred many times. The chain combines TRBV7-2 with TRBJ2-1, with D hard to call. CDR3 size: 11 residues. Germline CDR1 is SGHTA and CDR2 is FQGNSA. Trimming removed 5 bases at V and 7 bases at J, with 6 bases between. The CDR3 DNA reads TGTGCCAGCAGCGAAAGAAATGAGCAGTTCTTC. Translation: CASSERNEQFF. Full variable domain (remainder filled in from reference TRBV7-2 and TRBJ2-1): GAGVSQSPSNKVTEKGKDVELRCDPISGHTALYWYRQSLGQGLEFLIYFQGNSAPDKSGLPSDRFSAERTGGSVSTLTIQRTQQEDSAVYLCASSERNEQFFGPGTRLTVL.

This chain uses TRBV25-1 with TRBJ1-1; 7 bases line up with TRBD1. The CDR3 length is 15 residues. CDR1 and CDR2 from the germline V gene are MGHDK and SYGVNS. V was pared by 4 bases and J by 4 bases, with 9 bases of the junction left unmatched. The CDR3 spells CASSVFRQGGTEAFF. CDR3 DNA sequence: TGTGCCAGCAGTGTATTCCGACAGGGTGGCACTGAAGCTTTCTTT.

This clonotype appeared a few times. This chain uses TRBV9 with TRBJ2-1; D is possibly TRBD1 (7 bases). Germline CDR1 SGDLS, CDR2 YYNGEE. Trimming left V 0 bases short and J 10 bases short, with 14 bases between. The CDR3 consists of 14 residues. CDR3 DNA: TGTGCCAGCAGCGTAGCAGGGGGGCCACGCGAGCAGTTCTTC. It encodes CASSVAGGPREQFF.

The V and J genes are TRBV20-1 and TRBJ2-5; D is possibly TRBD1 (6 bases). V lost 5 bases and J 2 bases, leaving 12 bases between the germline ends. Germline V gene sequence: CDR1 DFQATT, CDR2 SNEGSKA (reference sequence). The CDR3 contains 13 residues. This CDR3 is CSARGQSQETQYF. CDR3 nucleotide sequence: TGCAGTGCTCGCGGACAGAGTCAAGAGACCCAGTACTTC.

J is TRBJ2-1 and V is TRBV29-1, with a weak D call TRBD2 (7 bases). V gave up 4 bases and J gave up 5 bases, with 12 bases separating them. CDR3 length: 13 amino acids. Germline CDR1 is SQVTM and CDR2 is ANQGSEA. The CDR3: CSVAGGRNNEQFF. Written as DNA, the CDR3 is TGCAGCGTTGCCGGGGGGCGGAACAATGAGCAGTTCTTC.

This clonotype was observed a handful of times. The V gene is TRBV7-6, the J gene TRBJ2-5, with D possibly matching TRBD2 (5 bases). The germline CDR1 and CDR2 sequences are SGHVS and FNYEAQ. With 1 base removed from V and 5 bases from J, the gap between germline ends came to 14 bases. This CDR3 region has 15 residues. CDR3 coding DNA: TGTGCCAGCAGCTTAGGGAGGTCCGGGGTTGAGACCCAGTACTTC. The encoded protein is CASSLGRSGVETQYF.

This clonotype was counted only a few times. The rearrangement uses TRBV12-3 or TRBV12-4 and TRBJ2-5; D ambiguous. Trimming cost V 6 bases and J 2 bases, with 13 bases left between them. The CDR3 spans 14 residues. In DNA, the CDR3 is TGTGCCAGCAGACCAGTGGACGGGCAAGAGACCCAGTACTTC. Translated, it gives CASRPVDGQETQYF.

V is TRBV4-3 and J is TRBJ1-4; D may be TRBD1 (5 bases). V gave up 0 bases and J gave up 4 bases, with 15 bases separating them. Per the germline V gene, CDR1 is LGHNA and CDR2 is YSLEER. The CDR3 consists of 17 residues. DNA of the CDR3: TGCGCCAGCAGCCAAGATCGGTGGGGGACTTTTAATGAAAAACTGTTTTTT. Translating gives CASSQDRWGTFNEKLFF.

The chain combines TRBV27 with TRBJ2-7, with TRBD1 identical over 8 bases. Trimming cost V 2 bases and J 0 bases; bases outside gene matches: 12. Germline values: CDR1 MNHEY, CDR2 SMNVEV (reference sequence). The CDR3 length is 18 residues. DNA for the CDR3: TGTGCCAGCAGTTTAAACCCTTACTTCGGACAGGGCTCCTACGAGCAGTACTTC. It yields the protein CASSLNPYFGQGSYEQYF.

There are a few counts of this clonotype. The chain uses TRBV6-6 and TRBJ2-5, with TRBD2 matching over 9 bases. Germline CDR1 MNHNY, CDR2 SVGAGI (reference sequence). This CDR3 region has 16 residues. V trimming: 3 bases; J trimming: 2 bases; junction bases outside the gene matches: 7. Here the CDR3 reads CASSYTLAGRQETQYF. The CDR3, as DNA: TGTGCCAGCAGTTATACCCTAGCGGGACGTCAAGAGACCCAGTACTTC.

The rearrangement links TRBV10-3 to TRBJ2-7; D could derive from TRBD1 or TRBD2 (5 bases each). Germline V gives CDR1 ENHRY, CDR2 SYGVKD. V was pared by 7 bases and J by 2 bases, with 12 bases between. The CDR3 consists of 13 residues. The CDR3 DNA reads TGTGCCATCATCAGCGGACAAACCTACGAGCAGTACGTC. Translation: CAIISGQTYEQYV.

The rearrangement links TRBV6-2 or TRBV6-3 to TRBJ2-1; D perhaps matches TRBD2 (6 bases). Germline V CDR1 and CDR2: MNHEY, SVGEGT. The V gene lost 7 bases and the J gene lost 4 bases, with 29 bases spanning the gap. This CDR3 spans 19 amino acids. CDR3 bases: TGTGCCAGCACGACAATACTAGTGGGGGGAGAAGCCCGATACAATGAGCAGTTCTTC. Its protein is CASTTILVGGEARYNEQFF.

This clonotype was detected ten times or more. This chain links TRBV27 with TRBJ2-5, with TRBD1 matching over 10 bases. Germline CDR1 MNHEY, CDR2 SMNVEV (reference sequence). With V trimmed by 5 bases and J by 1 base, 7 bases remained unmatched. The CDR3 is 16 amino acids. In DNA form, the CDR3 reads TGTGCCAGCAGTCCCGTGGGGACAGGGGTCCAAGAGACCCAGTACTTC. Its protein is CASSPVGTGVQETQYF.

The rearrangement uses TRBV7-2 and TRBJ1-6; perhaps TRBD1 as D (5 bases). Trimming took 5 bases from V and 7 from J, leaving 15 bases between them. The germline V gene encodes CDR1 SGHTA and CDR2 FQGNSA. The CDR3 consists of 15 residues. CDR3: CASSPSGVGNSPLHF. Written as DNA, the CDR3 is TGTGCCAGCAGCCCCTCGGGGGTAGGGAATTCACCCCTCCACTTT.

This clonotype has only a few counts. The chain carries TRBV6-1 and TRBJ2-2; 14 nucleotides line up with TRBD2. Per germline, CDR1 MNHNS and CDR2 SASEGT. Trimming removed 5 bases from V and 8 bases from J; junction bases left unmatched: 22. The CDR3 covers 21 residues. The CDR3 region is CASSTGPLGLAGERSTGELFF. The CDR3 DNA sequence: TGTGCCAGCAGTACGGGACCTTTGGGACTAGCGGGGGAGCGGTCAACGGGGGAGCTGTTTTTT.